The clone carrying this T cell receptor (beta chain) was seen at least ten times. Its matching antigen is unknown. This specimen comes from a study of breast tumors, draining lymph nodes, adjacent tissues. Germline trimming cut 5 bases from V and 3 bases from J; bases unmatched to any gene: 6. CDR1 PRHDT and CDR2 FYEKMQ come from the germline V gene (reference sequence). CDR3 size: 15 residues. The lymph nodes were axillary draining lymph nodes from breast cancer patients. Via MiXCR, TCRdb re-called the multiplex PCR reads, giving one row per CDR3 protein. The data contain 250,000 or so distinct CDR3 sequences, over 30% of them singletons. Whole-study results and caveats: Luminal-like breast cancer showed significantly greater tumor-nontumor repertoire similarity than basal-like breast cancer did. Data only fit, rather than demonstrated, lymph node origin of most tumor T cells. The data were judged consistent with most tumor T cells coming from lymph node and expanding in tumor. Tumors had less TCR diversity than lymph nodes, more than nontumor tissue.

This receptor was taken from a female donor with breast cancer. Some clones in this sample may be carry-over from other donors' samples. Specimen: axillary lymph node tissue. The chain has TRBV13 and TRBJ2-7; 11 bases align to TRBD2. The CDR3 region is CASSPGTSGNYEQYF. In DNA, the CDR3 is TGTGCCAGCAGCCCCGGGACTAGCGGCAACTACGAGCAGTACTTC.